This TCR beta chain was sequenced for a study of blood T cell repertoires in COVID-19. Study at large: Acute-phase and convalescent COVID-19 samples originated in the United States, Italy and Spain.

Germline CDR1 and CDR2: SEHNR and FQNEAQ (reference sequence). Trimming removed 5 bases at V and 4 bases at J, with 15 bases between. There are 15 residues in the CDR3. In the original workflow: Quantification of nucleated cells was approximated via reference gene primer amplification. TCRdb keeps only in-frame clones here, not all; method: immunoSEQ multiplex PCR. That table is the source of V, J and clone size, and D and trimming were worked out from the DNA. The data show 410,000 or so clones, about nine tenths seen once. The source is a woman in her 30s with active or convalescent COVID-19. This sequence joins TRBV7-9 and TRBJ1-5, with D tentatively TRBD1 (5 bases). Sequencing input: peripheral blood. The CDR3 DNA sequence: TGTGCCAGCAGCCTGGGGGAGGCAGAAAATCAGCCCCAGCATTTT. Translated, it gives CASSLGEAENQPQHF.